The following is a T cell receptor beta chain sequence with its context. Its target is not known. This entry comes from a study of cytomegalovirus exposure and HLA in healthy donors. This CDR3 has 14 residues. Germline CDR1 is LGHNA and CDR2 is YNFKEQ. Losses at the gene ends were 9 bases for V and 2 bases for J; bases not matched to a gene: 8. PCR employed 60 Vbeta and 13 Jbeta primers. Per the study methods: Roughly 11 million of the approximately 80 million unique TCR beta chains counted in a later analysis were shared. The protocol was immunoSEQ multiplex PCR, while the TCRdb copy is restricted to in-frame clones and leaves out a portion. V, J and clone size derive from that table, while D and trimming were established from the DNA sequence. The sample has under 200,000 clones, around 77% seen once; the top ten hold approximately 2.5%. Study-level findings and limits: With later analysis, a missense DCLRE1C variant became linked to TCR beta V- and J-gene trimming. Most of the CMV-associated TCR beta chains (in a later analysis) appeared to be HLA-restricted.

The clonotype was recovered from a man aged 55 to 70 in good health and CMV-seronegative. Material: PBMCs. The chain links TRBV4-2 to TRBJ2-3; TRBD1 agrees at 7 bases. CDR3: CASTGTANTDTQYF. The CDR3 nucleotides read TGTGCCAGTACCGGGACAGCCAACACAGATACGCAGTATTTT.